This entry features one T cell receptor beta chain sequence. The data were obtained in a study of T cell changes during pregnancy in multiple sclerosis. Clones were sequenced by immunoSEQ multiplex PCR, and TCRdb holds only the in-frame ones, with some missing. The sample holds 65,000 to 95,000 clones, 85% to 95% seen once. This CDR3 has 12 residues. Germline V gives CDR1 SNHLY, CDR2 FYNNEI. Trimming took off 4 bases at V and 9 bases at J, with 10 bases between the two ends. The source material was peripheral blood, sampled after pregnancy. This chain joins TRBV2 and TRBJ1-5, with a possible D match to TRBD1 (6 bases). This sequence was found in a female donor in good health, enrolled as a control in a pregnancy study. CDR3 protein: CASSGDKGPQHF. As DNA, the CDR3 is TGTGCCAGCAGTGGGGACAAGGGGCCCCAGCATTTT.